Listed here are 9 T cell receptor beta chains from one sample, sequenced in a study of blood T cell repertoires in COVID-19. The repertoire was sequenced with immunoSEQ multiplex PCR; TCRdb's copy has only in-frame clones and lacks some. Of roughly 100,000 clones in the sample, almost 85% were seen once. Sequencing was performed on peripheral blood. Receptors were obtained from a man aged 65 to 79 with acute or convalescent COVID-19.

This clone appeared once. The CDR3 DNA sequence: TGTGCCAGCAGCTTAATCCCCCTAGCGGGGGGGCCCGATACGCAGTATTTT. It translates to CASSLIPLAGGPDTQYF. This rearrangement joins TRBV7-3 to TRBJ2-3, with TRBD2 identical over 12 bases. The germline V gene encodes CDR1 SGHTA and CDR2 FQGTGA. V was clipped by 1 base and J by 6 bases; unmatched bases: 8. The CDR3 covers 17 residues.

This chain connects TRBV5-5 to TRBJ2-1; the D gene is possibly TRBD2 (5 bases). V lost 0 bases, J lost 5 bases, and 9 bases lay in between. The CDR3 is made up of 14 amino acids. CDR1 and CDR2 from the germline V gene are SGHKS and YYEKEE (reference sequence). CDR3 region: CASSLALANNEQFF. The CDR3 DNA reads TGTGCCAGCAGCTTGGCCCTAGCAAACAATGAGCAGTTCTTC. Filled out from reference TRBV5-5 and TRBJ2-1, the complete variable domain reads DAGVTQSPTHLIKTRGQQVTLRCSPISGHKSVSWYQQVLGQGPQFIFQYYEKEERGRGNFPDRFSARQFPNYSSELNVNALLLGDSALYLCASSLALANNEQFFGPGTRLTVL.

The gene calls are TRBV30 and TRBJ2-1, with TRBD1 matching over 11 bases. Germline V gene data show CDR1 as GTSNPN and CDR2 as SVGIG (reference sequence). V dropped 3 bases and J dropped 5; count of bases not matched to a gene: 9. The CDR3 is 16 residues long. CDR3 sequence: CAWRALGTGGNNEQFF. CDR3 nucleotides: TGTGCCTGGAGAGCGCTCGGGACAGGGGGTAACAATGAGCAGTTCTTC.

This clone was observed a handful of times. The chain carries TRBV30 and TRBJ1-6; TRBD1 might be the D (5 bases). V gave up 5 bases and J gave up 5 bases, with 10 bases separating them. The CDR3 extends over 13 amino acids. The germline gives CDR1 GTSNPN, CDR2 SVGIG (reference sequence). The CDR3 DNA is TGTGCCTGGCAGACAGAGGATAATTCACCCCTCCACTTT. It yields the protein CAWQTEDNSPLHF. Looking up the rest from reference TRBV30 and TRBJ1-6 gives the full variable domain: SQTIHQWPATLVQPVGSPLSLECTVEGTSNPNLYWYRQAAGRGLQLLFYSVGIGQISSEVPQNLSASRPQDRQFILSSKKLLLSDSGFYLCAWQTEDNSPLHFGNGTRLTVT.

This chain connects TRBV7-8 to TRBJ2-7, with D perhaps TRBD2 (6 bases). Germline V gene sequence: CDR1 SGHVS, CDR2 FQNEAQ. V lost 3 bases and J 3 bases, leaving 9 bases between the germline ends. The CDR3 runs 13 residues. This CDR3 is CASSFGGRYEQYF. The CDR3 bases are TGTGCCAGCAGCTTCGGGGGACGCTACGAGCAGTACTTC.

The chain joins TRBV4-2 to TRBJ1-4; D is possibly TRBD1 (5 bases). The germline CDR1 and CDR2 sequences are LGHNA and YNFKEQ. The V end lost 0 bases, the J end lost 8 bases, and 16 bases lay between the germline ends. The CDR3 extends over 16 amino acids. CDR3 DNA sequence: TGTGCCAGCAGCCAAGAAGGACCAAGGGGTGGAGAAAAACTGTTTTTT. Its protein is CASSQEGPRGGEKLFF.

This sequence joins TRBV28 and TRBJ2-7; 11 bases are a match to TRBD2. Germline V gives CDR1 MDHEN, CDR2 SYDVKM. V dropped 2 bases and J dropped 2; count of bases not matched to a gene: 2. The CDR3 has 15 amino acids. The CDR3 sequence is CASSLAGLAAYEQYF. The CDR3 DNA reads as TGTGCCAGCAGTTTAGCGGGACTAGCGGCCTACGAGCAGTACTTC.

This chain uses TRBV6-4 with TRBJ1-4; D remains unclear. CDR1 is MRHNA and CDR2 is SNTAGT in the germline V gene. The CDR3 spans 12 residues. Trimming left V 9 bases short and J 8 bases short, with 13 bases between. CDR3 DNA sequence: TGTGCCAGAGAGACATTGCCCGAAAAACTGTTTTTT. The encoded protein is CARETLPEKLFF.

This chain connects TRBV30 to TRBJ1-5, with D unresolved. CDR3 length: 13 residues. The ends were cut back, 2 bases at V and 5 bases at J, with 10 bases in the middle. CDR1 is GTSNPN, CDR2 SVGIG, per germline (reference sequence). The CDR3 spells CAWSNIPHQPQHF. CDR3 bases: TGTGCCTGGAGTAACATTCCTCATCAGCCCCAGCATTTT. The full variable domain, completed using reference TRBV30 and TRBJ1-5, is SQTIHQWPATLVQPVGSPLSLECTVEGTSNPNLYWYRQAAGRGLQLLFYSVGIGQISSEVPQNLSASRPQDRQFILSSKKLLLSDSGFYLCAWSNIPHQPQHFGDGTRLSIL.